Sequencing of this T cell receptor (beta chain) was carried out in a study of blood T cells in healthy people across ages. Study-level points and caveats: More naive CD4+ cells and higher diversity were found in long-lived than in aged donors. Shifts in expanded clonotypes may have been confounded by donor CMV status, which was unknown.

PBMCs were isolated at a quantity of at least 6 million per sample. This clonotype was seen more than once but under ten times. The target antigen is unknown. Trimming cost V 6 bases and J 5 bases; bases outside gene matches: 7. The germline V gene has CDR1 DFQATT and CDR2 SNEGSKA (reference sequence). The CDR3 spans 13 residues. Sample-barcoded 5' priming and a J-beta primer mix drove a second PCR of roughly 6 to 12 cycles. In TCRdb, the 5' RACE reads were re-called with MiXCR into one record per CDR3 protein. The sample includes fewer than 900,000 distinct CDR3 sequences, 45% to 50% of them seen just once.

This sequence joins TRBV20-1 and TRBJ2-7, with 10 bases aligning to TRBD1. The source material was blood. This sequence originates from an older woman in good health. Written as DNA, the CDR3 is TGCAGTGCCTCTGGACAGGGGGACCACGAGCAGTACTTC. Translated: CSASGQGDHEQYF.